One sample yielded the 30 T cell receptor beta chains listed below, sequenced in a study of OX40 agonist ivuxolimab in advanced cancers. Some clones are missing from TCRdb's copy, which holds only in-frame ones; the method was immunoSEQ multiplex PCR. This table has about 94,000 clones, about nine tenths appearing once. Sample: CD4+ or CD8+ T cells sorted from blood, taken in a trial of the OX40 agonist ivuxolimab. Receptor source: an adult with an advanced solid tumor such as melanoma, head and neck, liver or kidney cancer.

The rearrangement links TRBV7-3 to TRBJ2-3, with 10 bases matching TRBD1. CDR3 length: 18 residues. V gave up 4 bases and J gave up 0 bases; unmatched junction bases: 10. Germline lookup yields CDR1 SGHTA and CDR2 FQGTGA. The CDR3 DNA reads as TGTGCCAGCAGCTCCCCAGGGACAGGGGCATCTAGCACAGATACGCAGTATTTT. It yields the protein CASSSPGTGASSTDTQYF. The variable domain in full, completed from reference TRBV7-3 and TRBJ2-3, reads GAGVSQTPSNKVTEKGKYVELRCDPISGHTALYWYRQSLGQGPEFLIYFQGTGAADDSGLPNDRFFAVRPEGSVSTLKIQRTERGDSAVYLCASSSPGTGASSTDTQYFGPGTRLTVL.

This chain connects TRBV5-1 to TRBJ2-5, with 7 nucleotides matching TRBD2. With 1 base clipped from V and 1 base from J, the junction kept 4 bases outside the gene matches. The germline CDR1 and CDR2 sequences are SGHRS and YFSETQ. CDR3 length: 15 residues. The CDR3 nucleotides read TGCGCCAGCAGCTTGCAAGCGGGGTCCCAAGAGACCCAGTACTTC. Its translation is CASSLQAGSQETQYF.

The CDR3 spells CASSLTPQGLAGSEQFF. CDR3 in DNA: TGTGCCAGCAGCTTAACCCCCCAGGGACTAGCGGGGTCTGAGCAGTTCTTC. The rearrangement joins TRBV7-9 to TRBJ2-1; TRBD2 matches 13 bases. V dropped 2 bases and J dropped 9; count of bases not matched to a gene: 10. This CDR3 has 17 amino acids. CDR1 and CDR2 (germline): SEHNR, FQNEAQ (reference sequence).

CDR3 residues: CASSLVTRGETQYF. CDR3 DNA sequence: TGTGCCAGCAGCTTAGTCACGCGGGGAGAGACCCAGTACTTC. The V and J genes are TRBV7-9 and TRBJ2-5; D might be TRBD2 (6 bases). CDR1 and CDR2 from the germline V gene are SEHNR and FQNEAQ (reference sequence). Trimming took off 1 base at V and 4 bases at J, with 10 bases between the two ends. CDR3 length equals 14 residues.

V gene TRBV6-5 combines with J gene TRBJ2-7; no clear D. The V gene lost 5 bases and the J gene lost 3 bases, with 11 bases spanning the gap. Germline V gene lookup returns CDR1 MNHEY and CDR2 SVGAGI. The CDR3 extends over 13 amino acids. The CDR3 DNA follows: TGTGCCAGCAGTCAAGGGTCCAACTACGAGCAGTACTTC. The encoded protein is CASSQGSNYEQYF.

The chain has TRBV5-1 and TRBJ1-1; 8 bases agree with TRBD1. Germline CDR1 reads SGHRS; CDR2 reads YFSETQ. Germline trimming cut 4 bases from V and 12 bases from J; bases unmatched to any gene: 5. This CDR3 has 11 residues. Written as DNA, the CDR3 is TGCGCCAGCAGCCTGGGACAGGAAACTTTCTTT. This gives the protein CASSLGQETFF.

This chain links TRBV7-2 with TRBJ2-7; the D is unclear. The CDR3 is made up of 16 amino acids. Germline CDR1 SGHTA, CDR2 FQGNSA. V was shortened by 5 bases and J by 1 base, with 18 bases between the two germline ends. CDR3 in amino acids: CASSPPGLTRSYEQYF. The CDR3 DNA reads TGTGCCAGCAGCCCCCCCGGTCTTACAAGATCCTACGAGCAGTACTTC.

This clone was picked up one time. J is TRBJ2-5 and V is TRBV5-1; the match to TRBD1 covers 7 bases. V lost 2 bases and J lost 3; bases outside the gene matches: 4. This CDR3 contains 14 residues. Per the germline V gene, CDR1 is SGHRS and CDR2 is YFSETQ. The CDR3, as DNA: TGCGCCAGCAGCTTAGAGCAGGGGGAAGAGACCCAGTACTTC. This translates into CASSLEQGEETQYF.

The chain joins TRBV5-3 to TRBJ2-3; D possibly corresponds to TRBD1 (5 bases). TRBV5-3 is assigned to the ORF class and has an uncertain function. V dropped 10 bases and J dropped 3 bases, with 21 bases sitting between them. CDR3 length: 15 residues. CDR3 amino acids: CAGKWGRACTDTQYF. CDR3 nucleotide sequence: TGTGCCGGCAAGTGGGGCAGGGCCTGTACAGATACGCAGTATTTT.

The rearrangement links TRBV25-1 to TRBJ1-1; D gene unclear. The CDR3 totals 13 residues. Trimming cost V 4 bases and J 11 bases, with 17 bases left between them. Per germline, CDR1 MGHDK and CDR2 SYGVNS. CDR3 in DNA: TGTGCCAGCAGTGGGGGTCCCTACGGGAGGGCTTTCTTT. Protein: CASSGGPYGRAFF.

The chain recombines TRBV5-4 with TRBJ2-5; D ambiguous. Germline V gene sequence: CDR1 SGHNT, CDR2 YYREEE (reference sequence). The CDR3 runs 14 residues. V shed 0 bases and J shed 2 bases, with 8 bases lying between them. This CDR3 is CASSLELVQETQYF. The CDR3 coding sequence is TGTGCCAGCAGCTTGGAGCTAGTTCAAGAGACCCAGTACTTC.

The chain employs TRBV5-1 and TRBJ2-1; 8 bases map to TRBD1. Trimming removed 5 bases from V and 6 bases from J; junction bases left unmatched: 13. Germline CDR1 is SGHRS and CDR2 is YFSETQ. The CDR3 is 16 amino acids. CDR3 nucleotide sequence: TGCGCCAGCAGTAGGAGCGGACAGGGAGTAATCAATGAGCAGTTCTTC. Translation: CASSRSGQGVINEQFF.

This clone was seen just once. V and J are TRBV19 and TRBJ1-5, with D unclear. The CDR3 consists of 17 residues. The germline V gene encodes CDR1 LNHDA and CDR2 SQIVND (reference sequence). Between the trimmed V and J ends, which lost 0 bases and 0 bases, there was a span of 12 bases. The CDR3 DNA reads TGTGCCAGTAGTATAGAAAAAGAGTTCCATAGCAATCAGCCCCAGCATTTT. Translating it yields CASSIEKEFHSNQPQHF. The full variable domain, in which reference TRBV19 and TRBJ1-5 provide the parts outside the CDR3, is DGGITQSPKYLFRKEGQNVTLSCEQNLNHDAMYWYRQDPGQGLRLIYYSQIVNDFQKGDIAEGYSVSREKKESFPLTVTSAQKNPTAFYLCASSIEKEFHSNQPQHFGDGTRLSIL.

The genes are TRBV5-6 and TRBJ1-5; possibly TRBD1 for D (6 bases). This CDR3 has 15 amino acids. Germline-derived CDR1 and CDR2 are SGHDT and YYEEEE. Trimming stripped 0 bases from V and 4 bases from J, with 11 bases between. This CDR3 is CASSLVPGENQPQHF. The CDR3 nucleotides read TGTGCCAGCAGCTTGGTCCCAGGGGAGAATCAGCCCCAGCATTTT.

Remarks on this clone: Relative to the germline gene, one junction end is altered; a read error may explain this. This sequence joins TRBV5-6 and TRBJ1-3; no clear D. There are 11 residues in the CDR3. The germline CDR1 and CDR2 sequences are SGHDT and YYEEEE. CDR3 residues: CASSIPRQKGF. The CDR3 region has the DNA TGTGCCAGCAGCATTCCAAGACAAAAAGGATTT.

CDR3 loop: CASSKRRDFNEKLFF. The CDR3 bases are TGTGCCAGTTCCAAGCGAAGGGACTTTAATGAAAAACTGTTTTTT. The chain is built from TRBV21-1 and TRBJ1-4. TRBV21-1 is a pseudogene segment. The CDR3 consists of 15 residues.

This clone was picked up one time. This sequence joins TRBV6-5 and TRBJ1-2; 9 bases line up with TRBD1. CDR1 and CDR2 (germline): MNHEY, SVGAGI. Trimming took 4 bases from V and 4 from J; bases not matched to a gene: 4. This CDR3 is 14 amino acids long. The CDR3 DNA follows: TGTGCCAGCAGTTCACAGGGGGCGGGCTATGGCTACACCTTC. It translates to CASSSQGAGYGYTF.

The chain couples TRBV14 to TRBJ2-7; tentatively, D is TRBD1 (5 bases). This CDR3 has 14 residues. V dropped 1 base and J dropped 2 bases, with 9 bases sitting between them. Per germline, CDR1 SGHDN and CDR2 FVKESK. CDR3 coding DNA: TGTGCCAGCAGCCAAGGACAGCGACCCTACGAGCAGTACTTC. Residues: CASSQGQRPYEQYF.

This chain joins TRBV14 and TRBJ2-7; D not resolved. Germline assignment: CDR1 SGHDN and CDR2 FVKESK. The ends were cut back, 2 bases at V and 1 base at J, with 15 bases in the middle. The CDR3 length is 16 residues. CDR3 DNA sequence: TGTGCCAGCAGCCAAATGGTTGGCTCTCTATCCTACGAGCAGTACTTC. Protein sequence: CASSQMVGSLSYEQYF.

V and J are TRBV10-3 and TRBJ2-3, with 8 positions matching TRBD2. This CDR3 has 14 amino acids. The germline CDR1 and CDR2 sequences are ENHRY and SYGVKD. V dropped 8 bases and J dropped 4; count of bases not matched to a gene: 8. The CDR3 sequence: CAIDGRRGADTQYF. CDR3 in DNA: TGTGCCATCGATGGCCGGCGGGGGGCAGATACGCAGTATTTT.

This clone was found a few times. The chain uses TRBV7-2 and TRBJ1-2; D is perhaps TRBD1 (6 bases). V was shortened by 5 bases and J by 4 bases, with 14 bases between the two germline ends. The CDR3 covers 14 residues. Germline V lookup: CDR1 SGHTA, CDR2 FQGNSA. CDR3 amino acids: CASSQGQRGYGYTF. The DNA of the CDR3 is TGTGCCAGCAGCCAAGGACAGAGAGGCTATGGCTACACCTTC.

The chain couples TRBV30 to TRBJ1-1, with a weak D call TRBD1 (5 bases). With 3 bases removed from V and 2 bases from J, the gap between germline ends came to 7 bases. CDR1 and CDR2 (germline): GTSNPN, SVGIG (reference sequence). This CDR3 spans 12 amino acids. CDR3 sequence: CAWSRDNTEAFF. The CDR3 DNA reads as TGTGCCTGGAGCAGGGACAACACTGAAGCTTTCTTT.

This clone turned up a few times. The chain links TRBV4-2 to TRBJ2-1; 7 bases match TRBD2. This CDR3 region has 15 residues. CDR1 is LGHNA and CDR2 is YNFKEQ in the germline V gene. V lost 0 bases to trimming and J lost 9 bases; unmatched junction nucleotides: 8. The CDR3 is CASSQDMAGVSEQFF. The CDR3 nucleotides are TGTGCCAGCAGCCAAGATATGGCGGGGGTCAGTGAGCAGTTCTTC.

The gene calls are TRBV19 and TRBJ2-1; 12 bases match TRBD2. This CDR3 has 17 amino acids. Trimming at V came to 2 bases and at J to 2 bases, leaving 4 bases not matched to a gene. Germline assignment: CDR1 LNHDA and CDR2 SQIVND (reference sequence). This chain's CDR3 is CASSIYLAGGPYNEQFF. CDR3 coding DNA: TGTGCCAGTAGTATATACCTAGCGGGGGGGCCCTACAATGAGCAGTTCTTC.

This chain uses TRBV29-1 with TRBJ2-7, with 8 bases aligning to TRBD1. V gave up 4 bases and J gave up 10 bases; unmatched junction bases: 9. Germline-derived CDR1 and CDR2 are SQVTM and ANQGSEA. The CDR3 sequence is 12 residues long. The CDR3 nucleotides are TGCAGCGTTGTAGCTGACAGGGGACGACAGTACTTC. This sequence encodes CSVVADRGRQYF.

CDR3 region: CASSQGGTGTEAFF. DNA for the CDR3: TGTGCCAGCAGTCAAGGGGGGACAGGTACTGAAGCTTTCTTT. The chain couples TRBV6-4 to TRBJ1-1, with 8 bases aligning to TRBD1. CDR1 is MRHNA, CDR2 SNTAGT, per germline. Trimming took 5 bases from V and 5 from J; bases not matched to a gene: 7. This CDR3 is 14 amino acids long.

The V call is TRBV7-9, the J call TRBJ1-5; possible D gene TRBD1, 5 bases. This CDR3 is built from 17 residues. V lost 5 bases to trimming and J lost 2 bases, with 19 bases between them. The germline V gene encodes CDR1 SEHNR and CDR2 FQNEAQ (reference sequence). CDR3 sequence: CASSARVAEQGNQPQHF. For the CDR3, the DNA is TGTGCCAGCAGCGCCCGAGTGGCGGAACAGGGCAATCAGCCCCAGCATTTT.

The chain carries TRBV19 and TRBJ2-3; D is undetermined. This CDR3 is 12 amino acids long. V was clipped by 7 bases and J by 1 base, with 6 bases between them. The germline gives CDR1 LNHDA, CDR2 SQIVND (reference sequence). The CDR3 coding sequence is TGTGCCAGTACGTCAGGCACAGATACGCAGTATTTT. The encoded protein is CASTSGTDTQYF.

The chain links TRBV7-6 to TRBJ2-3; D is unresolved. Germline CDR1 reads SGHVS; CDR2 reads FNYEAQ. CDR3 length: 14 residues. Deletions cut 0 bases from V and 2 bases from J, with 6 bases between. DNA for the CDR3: TGTGCCAGCAGCTTAGCGCACTACACAGATACGCAGTATTTT. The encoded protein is CASSLAHYTDTQYF.

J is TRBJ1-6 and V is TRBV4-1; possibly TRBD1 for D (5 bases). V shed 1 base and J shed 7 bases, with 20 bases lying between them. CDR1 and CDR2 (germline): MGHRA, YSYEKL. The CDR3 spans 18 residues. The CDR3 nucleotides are TGCGCCAGCAGCCAAGCCCCTGCATTTGAGGGGAAGAATTCACCCCTCCACTTT. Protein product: CASSQAPAFEGKNSPLHF.